The clone carrying this T cell receptor beta chain has just one count. This specimen belongs to a study of blood T cell repertoires in COVID-19. Study as a whole: In each case, the material was cDNA or gDNA derived from T cells, B-cell-depleted T cells, or PBMCs.

The CDR3 is 16 residues long. Germline CDR1 reads SGHRS; CDR2 reads YFSETQ. Trimming at V came to 2 bases and at J to 4 bases, leaving 6 bases not matched to a gene. Methods used by the authors: Reference gene primers were amplified, and this amplification served to estimate nucleated cell counts. Method: immunoSEQ multiplex PCR; TCRdb's copy keeps in-frame clones and lacks some. The V and J calls and the clone size are those of that table, but D and trimming were determined from the DNA. Altogether approximately 170,000 clones are present, 93% being singletons, with the ten largest covering around 2%.

This chain uses TRBV5-1 with TRBJ2-3; 11 bases line up with TRBD1. The source of this sequence is a woman aged 55-69 years with COVID-19, enrolled during active disease. The material sequenced was peripheral blood. CDR3 residues: CASSFLGQGAADTQYF. The CDR3 DNA is TGCGCCAGCAGCTTTTTAGGACAGGGGGCGGCAGATACGCAGTATTTT.